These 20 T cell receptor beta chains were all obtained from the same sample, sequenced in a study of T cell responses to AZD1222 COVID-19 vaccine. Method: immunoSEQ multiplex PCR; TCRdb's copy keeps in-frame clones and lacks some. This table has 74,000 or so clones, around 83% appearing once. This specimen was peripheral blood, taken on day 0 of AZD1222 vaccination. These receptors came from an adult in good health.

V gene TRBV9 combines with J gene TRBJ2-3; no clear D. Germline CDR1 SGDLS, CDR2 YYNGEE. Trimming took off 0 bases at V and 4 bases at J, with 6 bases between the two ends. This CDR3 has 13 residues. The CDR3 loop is CASSVVSADTQYF. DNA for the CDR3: TGTGCCAGCAGCGTAGTCTCGGCAGATACGCAGTATTTT.

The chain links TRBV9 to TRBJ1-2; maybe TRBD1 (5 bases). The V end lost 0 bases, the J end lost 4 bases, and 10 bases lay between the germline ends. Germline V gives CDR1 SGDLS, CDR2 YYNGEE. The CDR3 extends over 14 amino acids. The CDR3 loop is CASSVGQGPYGYTF. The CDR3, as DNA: TGTGCCAGCAGCGTAGGGCAGGGTCCCTATGGCTACACCTTC.

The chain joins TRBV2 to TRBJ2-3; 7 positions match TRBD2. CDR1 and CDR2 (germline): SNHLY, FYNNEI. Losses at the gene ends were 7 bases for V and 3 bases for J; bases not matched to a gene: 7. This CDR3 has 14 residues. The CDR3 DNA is TGTGCCAGCATGAGGTCAGCGGGAACAGATACGCAGTATTTT. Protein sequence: CASMRSAGTDTQYF. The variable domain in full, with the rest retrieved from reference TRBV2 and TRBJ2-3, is EPEVTQTPSHQVTQMGQEVILRCVPISNHLYFYWYRQILGQKVEFLVSFYNNEISEKSEIFDDQFSVERPDGSNFTLKIRSTKLEDSAMYFCASMRSAGTDTQYFGPGTRLTVL.

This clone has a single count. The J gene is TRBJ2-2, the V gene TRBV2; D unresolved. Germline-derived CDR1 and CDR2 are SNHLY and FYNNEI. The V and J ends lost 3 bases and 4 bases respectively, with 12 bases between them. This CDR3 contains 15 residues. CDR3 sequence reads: CASSEVQRFTGELFF. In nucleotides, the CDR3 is TGTGCCAGCAGTGAGGTACAGCGCTTCACCGGGGAGCTGTTTTTT.

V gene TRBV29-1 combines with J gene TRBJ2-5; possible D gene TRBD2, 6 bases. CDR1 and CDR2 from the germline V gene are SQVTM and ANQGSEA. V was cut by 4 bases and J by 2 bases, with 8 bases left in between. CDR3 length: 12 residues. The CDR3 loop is CSVVGLQETQYF. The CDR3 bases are TGCAGCGTTGTAGGACTACAAGAGACCCAGTACTTC.

The CDR3: CASSRTSGAPDTDTQYF. The CDR3 coding sequence is TGTGCCAGCAGCCGTACTTCAGGGGCTCCGGACACAGATACGCAGTATTTT. The chain combines TRBV11-3 with TRBJ2-3; tentatively, D is TRBD1 (6 bases). V lost 5 bases and J lost 2, with 20 bases in between. Per the germline V gene, CDR1 is SGHNT and CDR2 is YENEEA. This CDR3 comprises 17 residues.

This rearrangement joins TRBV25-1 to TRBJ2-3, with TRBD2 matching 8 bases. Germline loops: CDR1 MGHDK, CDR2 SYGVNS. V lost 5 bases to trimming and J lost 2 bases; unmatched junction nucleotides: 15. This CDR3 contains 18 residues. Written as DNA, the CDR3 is TGTGCCAGCAGTCTAGGACTAGCCATAACAACCAACACAGATACGCAGTATTTT. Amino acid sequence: CASSLGLAITTNTDTQYF. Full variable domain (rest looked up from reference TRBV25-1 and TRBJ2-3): EADIYQTPRYLVIGTGKKITLECSQTMGHDKMYWYQQDPGMELHLIHYSYGVNSTEKGDLSSESTVSRIRTEHFPLTLESARPSHTSQYLCASSLGLAITTNTDTQYFGPGTRLTVL.

Here the CDR3 reads CASSPGQALWYGYTF. As DNA, the CDR3 is TGTGCCAGCAGCCCTGGACAGGCTCTCTGGTATGGCTACACCTTC. The V call is TRBV28, the J call TRBJ1-2; 7 bases are shared with TRBD1. The CDR3 is made up of 15 amino acids. Germline CDR1 reads MDHEN; CDR2 reads SYDVKM. Germline trimming cut 6 bases from V and 5 bases from J; bases unmatched to any gene: 12.

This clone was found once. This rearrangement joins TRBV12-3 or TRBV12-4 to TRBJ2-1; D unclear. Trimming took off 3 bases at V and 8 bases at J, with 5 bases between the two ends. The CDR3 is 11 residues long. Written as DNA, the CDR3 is TGTGCCAGCAGTTTCGGCGATGAGCAGTTCTTC. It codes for CASSFGDEQFF.

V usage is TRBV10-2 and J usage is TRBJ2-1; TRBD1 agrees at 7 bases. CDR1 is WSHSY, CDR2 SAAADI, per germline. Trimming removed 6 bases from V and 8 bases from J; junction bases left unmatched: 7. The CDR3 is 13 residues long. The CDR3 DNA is TGCGCCAGCAGGCCGACAGGGTACCATGAGCAGTTCTTC. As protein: CASRPTGYHEQFF.

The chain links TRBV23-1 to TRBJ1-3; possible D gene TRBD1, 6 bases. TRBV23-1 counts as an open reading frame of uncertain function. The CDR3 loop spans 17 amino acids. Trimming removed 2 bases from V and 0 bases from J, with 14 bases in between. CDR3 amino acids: CASSQLSRRGSGNTIYF. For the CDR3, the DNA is TGCGCCAGCAGTCAACTCAGTCGCAGGGGCTCTGGAAACACCATATATTTT.

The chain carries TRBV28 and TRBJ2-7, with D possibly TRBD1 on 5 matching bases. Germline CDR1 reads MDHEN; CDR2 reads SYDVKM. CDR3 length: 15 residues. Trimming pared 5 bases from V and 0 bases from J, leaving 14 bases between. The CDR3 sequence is CASSRTGPSSYEQYF. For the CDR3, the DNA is TGTGCCAGCAGTAGAACAGGCCCAAGCTCCTACGAGCAGTACTTC.

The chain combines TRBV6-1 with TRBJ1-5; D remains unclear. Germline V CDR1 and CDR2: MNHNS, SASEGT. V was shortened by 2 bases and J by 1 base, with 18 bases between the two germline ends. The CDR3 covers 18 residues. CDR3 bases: TGTGCCAGCAGTGAAAACGTAAATAGGGTCGCGAGCAATCAGCCCCAGCATTTT. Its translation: CASSENVNRVASNQPQHF.

This CDR3 is CASSSDRQGWQYF. CDR3 in DNA: TGTGCCAGCAGCTCCGATCGACAGGGTTGGCAGTACTTC. The rearrangement uses TRBV7-3 and TRBJ2-7; TRBD1 agrees at 7 bases. Germline V gives CDR1 SGHTA, CDR2 FQGTGA. The length of the CDR3 is 13 residues. V gave up 4 bases and J gave up 9 bases; unmatched junction bases: 9. Full variable domain (missing parts from reference TRBV7-3 and TRBJ2-7): GAGVSQTPSNKVTEKGKYVELRCDPISGHTALYWYRQSLGQGPEFLIYFQGTGAADDSGLPNDRFFAVRPEGSVSTLKIQRTERGDSAVYLCASSSDRQGWQYFGPGTRLTVT.

CDR3 in amino acids: CASSPPNGQNTEAFF. The CDR3 DNA sequence: TGTGCCAGCTCACCACCGAACGGACAGAACACTGAAGCTTTCTTT. The chain has TRBV18 and TRBJ1-1; TRBD1 might be the D (5 bases). In germline, CDR1 is KGHSH, CDR2 LQKENI. This CDR3 is 15 amino acids long. V dropped 0 bases and J dropped 1 base, with 9 bases sitting between them. Filled out from reference TRBV18 and TRBJ1-1, the complete variable domain reads NAGVMQNPRHLVRRRGQEARLRCSPMKGHSHVYWYRQLPEEGLKFMVYLQKENIIDESGMPKERFSAEFPKEGPSILRIQQVVRGDSAAYFCASSPPNGQNTEAFFGQGTRLTVV.

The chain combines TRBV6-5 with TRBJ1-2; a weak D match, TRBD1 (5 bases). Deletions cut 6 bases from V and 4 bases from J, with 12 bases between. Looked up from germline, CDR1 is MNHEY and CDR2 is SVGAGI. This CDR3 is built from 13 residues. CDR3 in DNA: TGTGCCAGCAGGTCAGGGATCCCCTATGGCTACACCTTC. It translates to CASRSGIPYGYTF.

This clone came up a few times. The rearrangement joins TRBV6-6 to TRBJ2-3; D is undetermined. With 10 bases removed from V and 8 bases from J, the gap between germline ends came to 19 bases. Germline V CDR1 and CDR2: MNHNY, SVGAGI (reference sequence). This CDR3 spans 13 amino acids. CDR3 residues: CAIKTQASGTQYF. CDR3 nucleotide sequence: TGTGCCATCAAGACTCAGGCGTCGGGTACGCAGTATTTT.

Here the CDR3 reads CASSNQDGETQYF. The CDR3 bases are TGTGCCAGCAGTAATCAGGACGGAGAGACCCAGTACTTC. The rearrangement uses TRBV11-3 and TRBJ2-5; no reliable D call. This CDR3 region has 13 residues. The V gene lost 6 bases and the J gene lost 4 bases, with 12 bases spanning the gap. CDR1 is SGHNT, CDR2 YENEEA, per germline.

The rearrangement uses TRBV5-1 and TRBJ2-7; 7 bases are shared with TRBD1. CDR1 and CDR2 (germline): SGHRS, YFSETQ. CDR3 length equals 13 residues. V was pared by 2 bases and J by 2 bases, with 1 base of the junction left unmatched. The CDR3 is CASSFQGAYEQYF. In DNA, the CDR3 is TGCGCCAGCAGCTTTCAGGGGGCCTACGAGCAGTACTTC. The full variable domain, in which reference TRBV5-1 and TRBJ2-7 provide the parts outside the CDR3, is KAGVTQTPRYLIKTRGQQVTLSCSPISGHRSVSWYQQTPGQGLQFLFEYFSETQRNKGNFPGRFSGRQFSNSRSEMNVSTLELGDSALYLCASSFQGAYEQYFGPGTRLTVT.

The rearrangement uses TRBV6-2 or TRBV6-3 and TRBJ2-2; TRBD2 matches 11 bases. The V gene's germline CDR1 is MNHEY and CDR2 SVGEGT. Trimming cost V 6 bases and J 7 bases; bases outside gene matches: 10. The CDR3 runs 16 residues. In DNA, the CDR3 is TGTGCCAGCAGCCCCCTACTAGCGGGGGAATACGGGGAGCTGTTTTTT. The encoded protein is CASSPLLAGEYGELFF.